The 26 T cell receptor beta chains listed next were all sequenced from one sample in a study of shared clonotypes between healthy human individuals. Here immunoSEQ multiplex PCR was the method, and the copy in TCRdb shows in-frame clones only, minus some. The repertoire includes under 600,000 clones, almost 80% of them detected once, and approximately 12% sits in the top ten. The material sequenced was PBMCs. These receptors came from a woman in her thirties or forties in good health. Some clones in this sample may be carry-over from other donors' samples.

This clone was observed once. V gene TRBV15 combines with J gene TRBJ2-1; 8 bases align to TRBD2. Germline assignment: CDR1 LNHNV and CDR2 YYDKDF (reference sequence). With 3 bases clipped from V and 0 bases from J, the junction kept 4 bases outside the gene matches. This CDR3 contains 16 residues. The CDR3 here is CATSRERGSSYNEQFF. CDR3 nucleotide sequence: TGTGCCACCAGCAGGGAGCGGGGGAGCTCCTACAATGAGCAGTTCTTC. Combining the CDR3 with reference TRBV15 and TRBJ2-1 gives the whole variable domain DAMVIQNPRYQVTQFGKPVTLSCSQTLNHNVMYWYQQKSSQAPKLLFHYYDKDFNNEADTPDNFQSRRPNTSFCFLDIRSPGLGDTAMYLCATSRERGSSYNEQFFGPGTRLTVL.

The chain employs TRBV5-1 and TRBJ2-3, with 9 bases identical to TRBD2. Germline V gene sequence: CDR1 SGHRS, CDR2 YFSETQ. The V segment lost 4 bases and the J segment 3 bases; nucleotides outside the gene matches: 3. The length of the CDR3 is 14 residues. This chain's CDR3 is CASSMTSGTDTQYF. In DNA form, the CDR3 reads TGCGCCAGCAGCATGACTAGCGGAACAGATACGCAGTATTTT.

The chain couples TRBV4-1 to TRBJ1-2; unclear D gene. V was pared by 1 base and J by 3 bases, with 9 bases between. CDR1 is MGHRA and CDR2 is YSYEKL in the germline V gene. The CDR3 runs to 14 residues. CDR3 DNA: TGCGCCAGCAGCCAAGTGAGAGGATACTATGGCTACACCTTC. This encodes CASSQVRGYYGYTF.

V gene TRBV2 combines with J gene TRBJ1-6, with D perhaps TRBD1 (6 bases). The V end lost 7 bases, the J end lost 8 bases, and 15 bases lay between the germline ends. The germline V gene encodes CDR1 SNHLY and CDR2 FYNNEI. The CDR3 loop spans 14 amino acids. The CDR3 sequence is CASILDRGDSPLHF. The CDR3 nucleotides read TGTGCCAGCATTCTGGACAGAGGGGATTCACCCCTCCACTTT.

This chain joins TRBV7-9 and TRBJ1-2, with 8 nucleotides matching TRBD1. This CDR3 has 15 amino acids. Germline CDR1 reads SEHNR; CDR2 reads FQNEAQ (reference sequence). V dropped 3 bases and J dropped 6; count of bases not matched to a gene: 9. CDR3 residues: CASSLTNRGWDGYTF. The CDR3 DNA follows: TGTGCCAGCAGCTTGACCAACAGGGGGTGGGATGGCTACACCTTC.

V usage is TRBV10-3 and J usage is TRBJ2-7; 11 bases are a match to TRBD2. Unmatched junction bases numbered 4, after V lost 2 bases and J lost 4 bases. Germline-derived CDR1 and CDR2 are ENHRY and SYGVKD. This CDR3 region has 15 residues. This CDR3 reads CAISEVGLAVYEQYF. The CDR3, as DNA: TGTGCCATCAGTGAGGTGGGACTAGCGGTGTACGAGCAGTACTTC.

V usage is TRBV10-2 and J usage is TRBJ2-5, with 12 bases fitting TRBD2. V trimming: 4 bases; J trimming: 5 bases; junction bases outside the gene matches: 8. CDR3 length equals 16 residues. The germline V gene encodes CDR1 WSHSY and CDR2 SAAADI. The CDR3 region has the DNA TGCGCCAGCAGTGTTCGACTAGCGGGAGTTGGGGAGACCCAGTACTTC. Amino acids: CASSVRLAGVGETQYF.

The V gene is TRBV2, the J gene TRBJ1-5; D not resolved. The germline gives CDR1 SNHLY, CDR2 FYNNEI. V dropped 11 bases and J dropped 0 bases, with 20 bases sitting between them. The CDR3 totals 16 residues. In nucleotides, the CDR3 is TGTGCCGGAGAAGGGCCAGGATGGGATAGCAATCAGCCCCAGCATTTT. Protein sequence: CAGEGPGWDSNQPQHF.

This clone was observed a handful of times. The chain combines TRBV4-2 with TRBJ2-3; 8 bases align to TRBD2. There are 18 residues in the CDR3. The V gene's germline CDR1 is LGHNA and CDR2 YNFKEQ. Unmatched junction bases numbered 10, after V lost 1 base and J lost 1 base. The CDR3 protein is CASSQGFAAGVGTDTQYF. CDR3 nucleotide sequence: TGTGCCAGCAGCCAAGGGTTTGCAGCGGGAGTCGGCACAGATACGCAGTATTTT.

A few counts support this clone. The chain combines TRBV7-8 with TRBJ2-7; a possible D gene is TRBD2 (5 bases). The CDR3 extends over 14 amino acids. The ends were cut back, 4 bases at V and 4 bases at J, with 14 bases in the middle. Germline values: CDR1 SGHVS, CDR2 FQNEAQ. The CDR3 loop is CASSSSPQGYEQYF. DNA for the CDR3: TGTGCCAGCAGCTCTAGCCCTCAAGGATACGAGCAGTACTTC.

The chain links TRBV5-6 to TRBJ1-1; tentatively, D is TRBD1 (5 bases). Germline loops: CDR1 SGHDT, CDR2 YYEEEE. CDR3 length: 16 amino acids. V lost 4 bases, J lost 5 bases, and 21 bases lay in between. CDR3 coding DNA: TGTGCCAGCAGCCGAGGGGCAGGCTGGGAGGGGACTGAAGCTTTCTTT. It codes for CASSRGAGWEGTEAFF.

The rearrangement uses TRBV7-9 and TRBJ2-5; D is ambiguous. The assigned J gene may be wrong: the sequence end matches TRBJ2-7 better. This CDR3 has 11 residues. Germline lookup yields CDR1 SEHNR and CDR2 FQNEAQ (reference sequence). The CDR3 protein is CASSTAYEQYF. The CDR3 DNA reads as TGTGCCAGCAGCACGGCCTACGAGCAGTACTTC.

The chain has TRBV11-3 and TRBJ2-5; 7 positions match TRBD2. The J call is uncertain, as TRBJ2-7 better fits the DNA end. The length of the CDR3 is 14 residues. CDR1 SGHNT and CDR2 YENEEA come from the germline V gene. The chain's CDR3 is CASSLTGLAYEQYF. The CDR3 nucleotides are TGTGCCAGCAGCTTAACAGGACTAGCCTACGAGCAGTACTTC.

This clone was found many times. The rearrangement links TRBV6-6 to TRBJ1-1; no firm D call. The CDR3 consists of 14 residues. Germline CDR1 and CDR2: MNHNY and SVGAGI (reference sequence). V lost 2 bases, J lost 4 bases, and 11 bases lay in between. CDR3 in amino acids: CASSYRVEGTEAFF. The CDR3 DNA reads as TGTGCCAGCAGTTACAGGGTGGAAGGCACTGAAGCTTTCTTT.

Notes on this clone: Possible read error: a much larger clone is one base away. The V and J genes are TRBV5-1 and TRBJ1-1; D remains ambiguous. Germline CDR1 SGHRS, CDR2 YFSETQ. V was trimmed by 0 bases and J by 4 bases, leaving 16 bases between them. CDR3 length equals 16 residues. CDR3: CASSLVAGRQSTEAFF. CDR3 in DNA: TGCGCCAGCAGCTTGGTGGCAGGTCGGCAGAGCACTGAAGCTTTCTTT. Drawing the rest from reference TRBV5-1 and TRBJ1-1, the complete variable domain is KAGVTQTPRYLIKTRGQQVTLSCSPISGHRSVSWYQQTPGQGLQFLFEYFSETQRNKGNFPGRFSGRQFSNSRSEMNVSTLELGDSALYLCASSLVAGRQSTEAFFGQGTRLTVV.

This chain links TRBV29-1 with TRBJ1-1; no clear D. The ends were cut back, 6 bases at V and 0 bases at J, with 8 bases in the middle. Germline V CDR1 and CDR2: SQVTM, ANQGSEA. The CDR3 has 12 amino acids. As DNA, the CDR3 is TGCAGCGTCTCGGCGGTGAACACTGAAGCTTTCTTT. This translates into CSVSAVNTEAFF.

Only one count was recorded for this clone. This chain uses TRBV19 with TRBJ2-7, with D tentatively TRBD1 (6 bases). Trimming stripped 1 base from V and 6 bases from J, with 10 bases between. The CDR3 has 13 residues. Germline lookup yields CDR1 LNHDA and CDR2 SQIVND (reference sequence). In nucleotides, the CDR3 is TGTGCCAGTAGTATAGGTCAGGACAGCGAGCAGTACTTC. This sequence encodes CASSIGQDSEQYF.

With regard to this clone: This is likely a read error, given that the CDR3 carries no conserved phenylalanine or tryptophan at its end. The rearrangement uses TRBV30 and TRBJ1-2, with D possibly TRBD1 on 6 matching bases. CDR1 is GTSNPN and CDR2 is SVGIG in the germline V gene (reference sequence). V was cut by 0 bases and J by 9 bases, with 14 bases left in between. The CDR3 is made up of 13 amino acids. The CDR3 protein is CAWSVSRGGSYTL. DNA of the CDR3: TGTGCCTGGAGTGTATCCAGGGGAGGGAGCTACACCCTC.

V gene TRBV7-2 combines with J gene TRBJ1-6, with D possibly TRBD1 on 6 matching bases. The CDR3 has 17 amino acids. V was pared by 5 bases and J by 10 bases, with 24 bases between. CDR1 SGHTA and CDR2 FQGNSA come from the germline V gene. The CDR3 DNA is TGTGCCAGCAGCCCTGGGTTACGGGGGGCTTCAGGATCACCCCTCCACTTT. It encodes CASSPGLRGASGSPLHF. Full variable domain (remainder filled in from reference TRBV7-2 and TRBJ1-6): GAGVSQSPSNKVTEKGKDVELRCDPISGHTALYWYRQSLGQGLEFLIYFQGNSAPDKSGLPSDRFSAERTGGSVSTLTIQRTQQEDSAVYLCASSPGLRGASGSPLHFGNGTRLTVT.

This rearrangement joins TRBV5-1 to TRBJ1-4, with unresolved D. The CDR3 has 14 amino acids. Looked up from germline, CDR1 is SGHRS and CDR2 is YFSETQ. Trimming stripped 0 bases from V and 5 bases from J, with 8 bases between. The CDR3 reads CASSLDGPNEKLFF. The CDR3 nucleotides read TGCGCCAGCAGCTTGGATGGGCCAAATGAAAAACTGTTTTTT.

The rearrangement links TRBV5-1 to TRBJ2-1; 7 bases line up with TRBD2. This CDR3 contains 16 residues. Germline values: CDR1 SGHRS, CDR2 YFSETQ. Trimming cost V 0 bases and J 2 bases; bases outside gene matches: 5. The CDR3 here is CASSLGGGSTYNEQFF. The CDR3 bases are TGCGCCAGCAGCTTGGGAGGCGGGAGCACCTACAATGAGCAGTTCTTC. Full variable domain (remainder filled in from reference TRBV5-1 and TRBJ2-1): KAGVTQTPRYLIKTRGQQVTLSCSPISGHRSVSWYQQTPGQGLQFLFEYFSETQRNKGNFPGRFSGRQFSNSRSEMNVSTLELGDSALYLCASSLGGGSTYNEQFFGPGTRLTVL.

The chain recombines TRBV6-1 with TRBJ2-2; D is perhaps TRBD1 (6 bases). CDR3 length equals 14 residues. Germline CDR1 is MNHNS and CDR2 is SASEGT. The V and J ends lost 6 bases and 7 bases respectively, with 15 bases between them. CDR3 coding DNA: TGTGCCAGCAGCATCAGGGGTTACGGCGGGGAGCTGTTTTTT. It is translated as CASSIRGYGGELFF.

The chain uses TRBV7-9 and TRBJ2-1; TRBD1 is a possible D gene (5 bases). Germline CDR1 SEHNR, CDR2 FQNEAQ (reference sequence). The CDR3 consists of 13 residues. V shed 10 bases and J shed 4 bases, with 14 bases lying between them. The CDR3 DNA is TGTGCCATTCATTCAAAGGGGTACAATGAGCAGTTCTTC. This gives the protein CAIHSKGYNEQFF.

The chain carries TRBV30 and TRBJ1-3; no reliable D call. Trimming shortened V by 0 bases and J by 0 bases, and 6 bases separated the two germline ends. CDR1 is GTSNPN and CDR2 is SVGIG in the germline V gene (reference sequence). The length of the CDR3 is 14 residues. CDR3 region: CAWSVEVSGNTIYF. CDR3 nucleotide sequence: TGTGCCTGGAGTGTAGAGGTCTCTGGAAACACCATATATTTT.

This clone has a handful of counts. The rearrangement uses TRBV11-2 and TRBJ2-7; D is perhaps TRBD1 (6 bases). CDR3 length: 15 residues. The V gene lost 5 bases and the J gene lost 0 bases, with 14 bases spanning the gap. Germline CDR1 and CDR2: SGHAT and FQNNGV. The CDR3 spells CASSTGQSLSYEQYF. CDR3 nucleotide sequence: TGTGCCAGCAGCACGGGACAATCACTCTCCTACGAGCAGTACTTC.

About this clone itself: A read error likely explains this, since a far larger clone differs by one base. The conserved phenylalanine or tryptophan normally closing the CDR3 is absent here, so this likely arose from a read error. The chain has TRBV4-3 and TRBJ2-7, with D possibly matching TRBD2 (6 bases). The V and J ends lost 2 bases and 2 bases respectively, with 10 bases between them. CDR1 LGHNA and CDR2 YSLEER come from the germline V gene. The CDR3 has 14 residues. The CDR3 DNA is TGCGCCAGCAGCCAATTTGCGGGGCCCTACGAGCAGTACCTC. Its protein product is CASSQFAGPYEQYL.